This T cell receptor (beta chain) was sequenced in a study of shared clonotypes between healthy human individuals. Overall study results and limits: Sorted-subset sequencing, rarefaction showed, was incomplete despite large depth.

From germline, CDR1 is MNHNY and CDR2 SVGAGI (reference sequence). V shed 0 bases and J shed 7 bases, with 7 bases lying between them. The CDR3 contains 12 residues. Worth noting for this clone: What it recognizes is unknown.

Deep was the level used in running the assay. Libraries were prepared by immunoSEQ multiplex PCR; TCRdb keeps only in-frame clonotypes and omits some of them. The data hold a few million clones, with just over 90% observed a single time. Researchers partitioned CD4+ cells into CD45RA+ naive and CD45RA-negative memory subsets. The TCR comes from a man younger than 35 in good health. Some clones in this sample may be carry-over from other donors' samples. V is TRBV6-6 and J is TRBJ2-7; a weak D match, TRBD1 (5 bases). The sample taken for sequencing was naive CD4+ T cells from PBMCs. Regarding subset: CD45RA+ positively selected. CDR3 coding DNA: TGTGCCAGCAGTTACTCGAAGGGGGAGCAGTACTTC. This translates into CASSYSKGEQYF.